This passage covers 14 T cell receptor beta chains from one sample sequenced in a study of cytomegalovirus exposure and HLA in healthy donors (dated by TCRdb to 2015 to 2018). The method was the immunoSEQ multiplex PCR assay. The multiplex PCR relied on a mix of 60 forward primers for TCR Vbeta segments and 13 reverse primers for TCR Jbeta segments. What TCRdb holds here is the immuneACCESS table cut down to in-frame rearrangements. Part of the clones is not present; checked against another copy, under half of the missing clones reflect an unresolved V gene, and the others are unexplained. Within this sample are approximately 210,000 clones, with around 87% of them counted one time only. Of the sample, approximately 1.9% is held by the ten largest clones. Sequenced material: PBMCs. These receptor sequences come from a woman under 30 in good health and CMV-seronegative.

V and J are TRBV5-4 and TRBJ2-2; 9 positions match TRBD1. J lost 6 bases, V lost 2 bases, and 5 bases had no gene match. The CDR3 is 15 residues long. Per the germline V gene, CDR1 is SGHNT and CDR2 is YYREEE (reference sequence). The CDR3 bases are TGTGCCAGCAGCTTACCGGGACAGGGACCCGGGGAGCTGTTTTTT. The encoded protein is CASSLPGQGPGELFF.

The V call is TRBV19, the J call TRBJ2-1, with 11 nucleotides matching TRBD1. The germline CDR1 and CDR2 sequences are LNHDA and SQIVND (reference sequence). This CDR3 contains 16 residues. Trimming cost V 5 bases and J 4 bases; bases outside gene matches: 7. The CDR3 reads CASSPLGTGGYNEQFF. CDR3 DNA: TGTGCCAGTAGTCCGTTAGGGACAGGGGGGTACAATGAGCAGTTCTTC.

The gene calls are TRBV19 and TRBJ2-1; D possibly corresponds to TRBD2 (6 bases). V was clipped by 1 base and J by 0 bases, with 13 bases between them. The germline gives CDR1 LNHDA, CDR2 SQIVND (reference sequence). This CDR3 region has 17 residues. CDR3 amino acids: CASSIGSGPYSYNEQFF. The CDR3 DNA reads TGTGCCAGTAGTATAGGAAGCGGGCCTTACTCCTACAATGAGCAGTTCTTC.

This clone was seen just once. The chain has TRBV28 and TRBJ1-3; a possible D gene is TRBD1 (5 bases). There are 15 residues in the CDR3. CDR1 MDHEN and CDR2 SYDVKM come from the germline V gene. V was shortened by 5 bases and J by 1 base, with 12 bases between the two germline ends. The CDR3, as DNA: TGTGCCAGCAGTCATCAGGGAAATTCTGGAAACACCATATATTTT. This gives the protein CASSHQGNSGNTIYF.

Here the CDR3 reads CASSFPSKAGGTTGELFF. The CDR3 nucleotides are TGCGCCAGCAGCTTCCCCTCAAAGGCTGGGGGCACGACCGGGGAGCTGTTTTTT. The chain recombines TRBV5-1 with TRBJ2-2; TRBD1 is a possible D gene (6 bases). V shed 2 bases and J shed 5 bases, with 22 bases lying between them. CDR1 and CDR2 (germline): SGHRS, YFSETQ. The CDR3 has 18 residues.

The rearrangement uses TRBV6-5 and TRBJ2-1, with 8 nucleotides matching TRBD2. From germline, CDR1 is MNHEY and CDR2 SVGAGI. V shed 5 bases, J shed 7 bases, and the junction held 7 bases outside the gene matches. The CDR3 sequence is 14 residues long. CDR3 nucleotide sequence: TGTGCCAGCAGTCCTCTAGCGGGCGGTAATGAGCAGTTCTTC. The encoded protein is CASSPLAGGNEQFF.

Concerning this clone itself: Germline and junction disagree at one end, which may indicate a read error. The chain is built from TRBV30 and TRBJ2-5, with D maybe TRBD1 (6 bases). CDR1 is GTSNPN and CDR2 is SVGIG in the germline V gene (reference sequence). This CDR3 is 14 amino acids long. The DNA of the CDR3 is TGTGCCTGGAGTGAAACAGGGTCCCAAAAGACCCAGTACTTC. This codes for CAWSETGSQKTQYF.

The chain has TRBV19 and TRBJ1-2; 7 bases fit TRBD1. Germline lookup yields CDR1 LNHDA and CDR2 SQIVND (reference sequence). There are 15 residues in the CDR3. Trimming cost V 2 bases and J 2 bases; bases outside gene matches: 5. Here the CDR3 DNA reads TGTGCCAGTAGTATACAACAGGGGAAGAACTATGGCTACACCTTC. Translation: CASSIQQGKNYGYTF. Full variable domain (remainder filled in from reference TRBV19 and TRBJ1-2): DGGITQSPKYLFRKEGQNVTLSCEQNLNHDAMYWYRQDPGQGLRLIYYSQIVNDFQKGDIAEGYSVSREKKESFPLTVTSAQKNPTAFYLCASSIQQGKNYGYTFGSGTRLTVV.

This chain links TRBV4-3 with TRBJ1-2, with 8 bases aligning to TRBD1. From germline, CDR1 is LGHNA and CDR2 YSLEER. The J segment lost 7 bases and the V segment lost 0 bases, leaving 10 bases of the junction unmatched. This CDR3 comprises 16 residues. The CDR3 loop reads CASSQEGTRGRLGYTF. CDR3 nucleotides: TGCGCCAGCAGCCAAGAGGGGACCAGGGGGCGTCTTGGCTACACCTTC.

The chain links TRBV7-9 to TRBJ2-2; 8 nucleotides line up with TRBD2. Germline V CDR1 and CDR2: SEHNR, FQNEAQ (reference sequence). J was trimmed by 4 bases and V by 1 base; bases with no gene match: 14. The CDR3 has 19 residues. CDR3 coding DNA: TGTGCCAGCAGCTTAGAATGGGGTGGAAGCGGGAGTACCACCGGGGAGCTGTTTTTT. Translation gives CASSLEWGGSGSTTGELFF.

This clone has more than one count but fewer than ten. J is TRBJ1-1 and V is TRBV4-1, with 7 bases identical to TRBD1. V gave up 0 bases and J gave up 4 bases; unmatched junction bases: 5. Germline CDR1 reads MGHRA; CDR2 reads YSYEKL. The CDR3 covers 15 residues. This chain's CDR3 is CASSQEDRAATEAFF. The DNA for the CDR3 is TGCGCCAGCAGCCAAGAAGACAGGGCGGCCACTGAAGCTTTCTTT.

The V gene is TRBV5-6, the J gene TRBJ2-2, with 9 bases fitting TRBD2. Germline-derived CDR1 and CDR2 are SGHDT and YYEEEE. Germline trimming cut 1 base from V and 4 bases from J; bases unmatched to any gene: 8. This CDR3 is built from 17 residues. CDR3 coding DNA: TGTGCCAGCAGCTTGCTTGTAGCGGGAGATTTCACCGGGGAGCTGTTTTTT. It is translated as CASSLLVAGDFTGELFF. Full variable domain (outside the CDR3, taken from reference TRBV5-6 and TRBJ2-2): DAGVTQSPTHLIKTRGQQVTLRCSPKSGHDTVSWYQQALGQGPQFIFQYYEEEERQRGNFPDRFSGHQFPNYSSELNVNALLLGDSALYLCASSLLVAGDFTGELFFGEGSRLTVL.

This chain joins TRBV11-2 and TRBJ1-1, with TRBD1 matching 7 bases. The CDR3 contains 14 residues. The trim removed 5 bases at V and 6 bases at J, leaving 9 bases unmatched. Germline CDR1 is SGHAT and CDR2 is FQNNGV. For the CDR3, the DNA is TGTGCCAGCAGCCGAGGGGGCCCCACTTCTGAAGCTTTCTTT. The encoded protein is CASSRGGPTSEAFF.

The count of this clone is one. CDR3 DNA: TGTGCCAGCAGCCTGGGCGCGGGAGGGCCGGAGGGGGAGCAGTACTTC. Translating it yields CASSLGAGGPEGEQYF. The V call is TRBV5-4, the J call TRBJ2-5, with TRBD2 matching 9 bases. In germline, CDR1 is SGHNT, CDR2 YYREEE (reference sequence). The length of the CDR3 is 16 residues. The trim removed 4 bases at V and 11 bases at J, leaving 18 bases unmatched.